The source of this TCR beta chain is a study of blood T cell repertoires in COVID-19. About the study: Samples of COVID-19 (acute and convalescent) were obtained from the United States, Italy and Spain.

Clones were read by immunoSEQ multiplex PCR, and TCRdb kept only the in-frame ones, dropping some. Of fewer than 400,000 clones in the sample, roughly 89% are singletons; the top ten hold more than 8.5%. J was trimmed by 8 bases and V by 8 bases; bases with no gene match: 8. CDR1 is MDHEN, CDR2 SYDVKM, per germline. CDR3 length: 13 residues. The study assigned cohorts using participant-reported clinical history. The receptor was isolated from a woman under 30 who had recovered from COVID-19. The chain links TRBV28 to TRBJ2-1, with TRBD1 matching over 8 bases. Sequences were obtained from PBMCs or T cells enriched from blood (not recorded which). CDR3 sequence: CASRRTGTHEQFF. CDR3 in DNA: TGTGCCAGCCGCCGGACAGGGACCCATGAGCAGTTCTTC.